One sample yielded the 21 T cell receptor beta chains listed below, sequenced in a study of shared clonotypes between healthy human individuals. Sequencing was performed with immunoSEQ multiplex PCR; in TCRdb, only in-frame clones are kept and a portion is missing. The profile shows over 850,000 clones, around 78% of them singletons. The sequenced sample consisted of memory CD4+ T cells from PBMCs. Subset reported: CD45RA-negative fraction. These receptors all stem from a man between 18 and 29 years old in good health. Some clones in this sample may be carry-over from other donors' samples.

Written as DNA, the CDR3 is TGTGCCAGCACCAAGGGACTAGCGGGGTCCCAAGAGACCCAGTACTTC. Protein: CASTKGLAGSQETQYF. The chain combines TRBV6-6 with TRBJ2-5, with TRBD2 matching 13 bases. Germline V gives CDR1 MNHNY, CDR2 SVGAGI (reference sequence). The ends lost 7 bases at V and 1 base at J; junction bases unmatched: 6. The CDR3 length is 16 residues.

The rearrangement joins TRBV28 to TRBJ1-1, with D unclear. The germline CDR1 and CDR2 sequences are MDHEN and SYDVKM. Deletions cut 10 bases from V and 0 bases from J, with 15 bases between. The CDR3 totals 14 residues. Here the CDR3 DNA reads TGTGCCACCTCGGGCTTCGGGATGAACACTGAAGCTTTCTTT. Translating gives CATSGFGMNTEAFF.

This clone was observed a single time. The rearrangement links TRBV7-2 to TRBJ2-5; a possible D gene is TRBD2 (6 bases). CDR1 and CDR2 (germline): SGHTA, FQGNSA. The V and J ends lost 5 bases and 4 bases respectively, with 11 bases between them. The CDR3 contains 13 residues. In DNA, the CDR3 is TGTGCCAGCAGCGGAGGGGTGGGAGAGACCCAGTACTTC. Translated, it gives CASSGGVGETQYF.

This clone showed up just once. The chain recombines TRBV15 with TRBJ1-5; D remains ambiguous. This CDR3 is built from 14 residues. V lost 3 bases and J lost 0, with 6 bases in between. Germline V gives CDR1 LNHNV, CDR2 YYDKDF (reference sequence). CDR3 amino acids: CATSSKYSNQPQHF. As DNA, the CDR3 is TGTGCCACCAGCAGTAAATATAGCAATCAGCCCCAGCATTTT.

The J gene is TRBJ1-3, the V gene TRBV7-2; D is uncertain. With 3 bases removed from V and 5 bases from J, the gap between germline ends came to 11 bases. This CDR3 is 14 amino acids long. Germline V gene data show CDR1 as SGHTA and CDR2 as FQGNSA. CDR3 sequence reads: CASSLKRARNTIYF. The CDR3 DNA follows: TGTGCCAGCAGCTTGAAGAGGGCAAGAAACACCATATATTTT.

The chain joins TRBV5-1 to TRBJ2-7; possible D gene TRBD1, 5 bases. The germline V and J ends were trimmed by 4 bases and 2 bases, with 13 bases remaining between them. Germline CDR1 is SGHRS and CDR2 is YFSETQ. The CDR3 sequence is 14 residues long. The CDR3: CASSPSQGTYEQYF. CDR3 bases: TGCGCCAGCAGCCCGTCTCAGGGAACCTACGAGCAGTACTTC.

The rearrangement uses TRBV28 and TRBJ2-7, with 10 bases that match TRBD2. V lost 7 bases to trimming and J lost 3 bases; unmatched junction nucleotides: 9. This CDR3 comprises 15 residues. Germline CDR1 and CDR2: MDHEN and SYDVKM. Here the CDR3 reads CASISSGTSDYEQYF. The CDR3 DNA reads TGTGCCAGCATTTCTTCCGGGACTAGCGACTACGAGCAGTACTTC. Drawing the rest from reference TRBV28 and TRBJ2-7, the complete variable domain is DVKVTQSSRYLVKRTGEKVFLECVQDMDHENMFWYRQDPGLGLRLIYFSYDVKMKEKGDIPEGYSVSREKKERFSLILESASTNQTSMYLCASISSGTSDYEQYFGPGTRLTVT.

CDR3 region: CASSEAPGRGEETQYF. DNA for the CDR3: TGTGCCAGCAGTGAAGCGCCGGGCCGGGGGGAAGAGACCCAGTACTTC. The rearrangement joins TRBV2 to TRBJ2-5; 7 positions agree with TRBD2. Germline CDR1 reads SNHLY; CDR2 reads FYNNEI. The CDR3 sequence is 16 residues long. The junction had 7 bases not matched to a gene; V was cut back by 0 bases and J by 3 bases. Full variable domain (missing parts from reference TRBV2 and TRBJ2-5): EPEVTQTPSHQVTQMGQEVILRCVPISNHLYFYWYRQILGQKVEFLVSFYNNEISEKSEIFDDQFSVERPDGSNFTLKIRSTKLEDSAMYFCASSEAPGRGEETQYFGPGTRLLVL.

J is TRBJ1-2 and V is TRBV27, with D unclear. Germline CDR1 MNHEY, CDR2 SMNVEV (reference sequence). This CDR3 contains 13 residues. V lost 4 bases and J lost 2, with 8 bases in between. The CDR3 DNA follows: TGTGCCAGCAGTTCCGGCAGGAACTATGGCTACACCTTC. Encoded protein: CASSSGRNYGYTF.

The chain couples TRBV29-1 to TRBJ2-3; D is ambiguous. CDR1 and CDR2 from the germline V gene are SQVTM and ANQGSEA. CDR3 size: 11 residues. V was pared by 3 bases and J by 2 bases, with 3 bases between. The CDR3 is CSVDDTDTQYF. The CDR3 DNA is TGCAGCGTTGACGACACAGATACGCAGTATTTT.

This clone has more than one count but fewer than ten. The gene calls are TRBV28 and TRBJ2-1; D is unclear. The CDR3 has 15 residues. Germline lookup yields CDR1 MDHEN and CDR2 SYDVKM. The V end lost 4 bases, the J end lost 5 bases, and 15 bases lay between the germline ends. The CDR3 spells CASSSRKRVDNEQFF. In DNA form, the CDR3 reads TGTGCCAGCAGTTCTCGGAAAAGGGTAGACAATGAGCAGTTCTTC.

The chain couples TRBV27 to TRBJ1-1; D is possibly TRBD1 (6 bases). This CDR3 contains 15 residues. The germline gives CDR1 MNHEY, CDR2 SMNVEV (reference sequence). Trimming shortened V by 6 bases and J by 0 bases, and 14 bases separated the two germline ends. The CDR3 region has the DNA TGTGCCAGCAGCCTTGGGGGCCTCATGAACACTGAAGCTTTCTTT. Residues: CASSLGGLMNTEAFF.

The J gene is TRBJ2-7, the V gene TRBV15, with 7 bases lining up with TRBD2. V shed 1 base, J shed 3 bases, and the junction held 3 bases outside the gene matches. There are 14 residues in the CDR3. The V gene's germline CDR1 is LNHNV and CDR2 YYDKDF (reference sequence). The chain's CDR3 is CATSRGRTSYEQYF. The CDR3 coding sequence is TGTGCCACCAGCAGAGGACGGACTAGCTACGAGCAGTACTTC.

The V gene is TRBV9, the J gene TRBJ2-1; D not certain. V shed 0 bases and J shed 11 bases, with 12 bases lying between them. Germline CDR1 SGDLS, CDR2 YYNGEE. The length of the CDR3 is 13 residues. The DNA for the CDR3 is TGTGCCAGCAGCGTAGTTCTACAAGGGAAGCAGTTCTTC. Protein product: CASSVVLQGKQFF.

CDR3 protein: CASSPPRTVSGNTIYF. The CDR3 DNA is TGTGCCAGCTCACCACCACGGACTGTCTCTGGAAACACCATATATTTT. The chain links TRBV18 to TRBJ1-3; unclear D gene. Germline lookup yields CDR1 KGHSH and CDR2 LQKENI. The CDR3 consists of 16 residues. V was shortened by 0 bases and J by 0 bases, with 9 bases between the two germline ends.

As to this clone: Distinct nucleotide sequences in the sample also encode this CDR3. The gene calls are TRBV28 and TRBJ2-2; no firm D call. The CDR3 is 15 amino acids. CDR1 and CDR2 (germline): MDHEN, SYDVKM. The V end lost 7 bases, the J end lost 0 bases, and 12 bases lay between the germline ends. This chain's CDR3 is CASTPGGANTGELFF. For the CDR3, the DNA is TGTGCCAGCACCCCCGGCGGCGCGAACACCGGGGAGCTGTTTTTT.

The V call is TRBV5-1, the J call TRBJ1-2; D is undetermined. Germline V gives CDR1 SGHRS, CDR2 YFSETQ. The CDR3 loop spans 14 amino acids. Between the trimmed V and J ends, which lost 4 bases and 6 bases, there was a span of 16 bases. CDR3 loop: CASSRAGIWDGYTF. The CDR3 DNA reads TGCGCCAGCAGCCGAGCCGGGATTTGGGATGGCTACACCTTC. Using reference TRBV5-1 and TRBJ1-2 for the parts outside the CDR3, the full variable domain is KAGVTQTPRYLIKTRGQQVTLSCSPISGHRSVSWYQQTPGQGLQFLFEYFSETQRNKGNFPGRFSGRQFSNSRSEMNVSTLELGDSALYLCASSRAGIWDGYTFGSGTRLTVV.

CDR3 sequence: CASSRQPSREQFF. The CDR3 DNA reads TGTGCCAGCAGTAGACAGCCCTCTAGGGAGCAGTTCTTC. The chain has TRBV6-5 and TRBJ2-1; a weak D match, TRBD1 (5 bases). From germline, CDR1 is MNHEY and CDR2 SVGAGI. This CDR3 has 13 residues. Trimming took 5 bases from V and 10 from J, leaving 15 bases between them.

This clone occurred a few times. This chain links TRBV7-9 with TRBJ2-1; D is perhaps TRBD1 or TRBD2 (5 bases each). V shed 8 bases and J shed 10 bases, with 9 bases lying between them. CDR3 length equals 10 residues. From germline, CDR1 is SEHNR and CDR2 FQNEAQ (reference sequence). In nucleotides, the CDR3 is TGTGCCAGCGGGACGGGGGAGCAGTTCTTC. This translates into CASGTGEQFF.

This clone was counted between two and nine times. This chain links TRBV11-2 with TRBJ2-7; D is unclear. The CDR3 runs 13 residues. Trimming pared 4 bases from V and 2 bases from J, leaving 9 bases between. Per the germline V gene, CDR1 is SGHAT and CDR2 is FQNNGV. The CDR3 DNA follows: TGTGCCAGCAGCTGGGATCCCGCCTACGAGCAGTACTTC. Translation gives CASSWDPAYEQYF.

In this sample, this clone turned up once. This sequence joins TRBV6-5 and TRBJ2-3; 12 bases agree with TRBD2. J gave up 5 bases and V 4 bases, and 4 bases lay outside the gene matches. This CDR3 region has 15 residues. CDR1 MNHEY and CDR2 SVGAGI come from the germline V gene. CDR3 amino acids: CASSSPGLAGDTQYF. As DNA, the CDR3 is TGTGCCAGCAGTTCCCCGGGACTAGCGGGAGATACGCAGTATTTT.